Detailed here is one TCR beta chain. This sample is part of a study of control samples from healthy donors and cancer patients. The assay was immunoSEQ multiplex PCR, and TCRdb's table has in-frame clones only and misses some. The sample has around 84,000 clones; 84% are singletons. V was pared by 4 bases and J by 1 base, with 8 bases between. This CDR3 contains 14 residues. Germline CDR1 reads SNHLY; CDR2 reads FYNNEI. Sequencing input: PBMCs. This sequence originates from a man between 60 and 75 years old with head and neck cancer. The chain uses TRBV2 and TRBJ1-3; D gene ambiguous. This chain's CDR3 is CASSAGISGNTIYF. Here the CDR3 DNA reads TGTGCCAGCAGTGCCGGTATATCTGGAAACACCATATATTTT.